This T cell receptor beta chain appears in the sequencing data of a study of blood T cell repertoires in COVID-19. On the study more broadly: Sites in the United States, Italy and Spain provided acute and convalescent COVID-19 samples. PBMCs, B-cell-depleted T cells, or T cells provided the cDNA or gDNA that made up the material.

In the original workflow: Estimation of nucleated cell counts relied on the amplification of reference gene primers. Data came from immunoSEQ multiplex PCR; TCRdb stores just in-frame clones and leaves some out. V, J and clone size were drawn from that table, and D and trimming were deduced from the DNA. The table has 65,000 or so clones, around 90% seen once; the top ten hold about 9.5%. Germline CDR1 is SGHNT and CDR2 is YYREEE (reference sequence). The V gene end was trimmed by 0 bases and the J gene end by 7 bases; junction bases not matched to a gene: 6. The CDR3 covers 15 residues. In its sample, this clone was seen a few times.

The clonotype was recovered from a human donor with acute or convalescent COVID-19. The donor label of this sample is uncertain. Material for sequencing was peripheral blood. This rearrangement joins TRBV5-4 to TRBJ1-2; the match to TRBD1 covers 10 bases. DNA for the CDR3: TGTGCCAGCAGCTTGGCCGGGGACAGGGGTCCTGGCTACACCTTC. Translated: CASSLAGDRGPGYTF.